The clone carrying this T cell receptor beta chain was seen a handful of times. Its antigen is currently unknown. This sample is part of a study of identical twins. Findings and caveats of the study: Fewer insertions characterized abundant cord blood beta clonotypes, whereas memory repertoires showed none. Invariant MAIT and iNKT cells could partly confound zero-insertion analyses.

In TCRdb, the 5' RACE reads were re-called with MiXCR into one record per CDR3 protein. The sample shows approximately 240,000 distinct CDR3 sequences, 11% to 15% of them seen only once. Every one of the donors was a healthy Caucasian. V dropped 4 bases and J dropped 6; count of bases not matched to a gene: 8. The CDR3 consists of 15 residues. Germline CDR1 is SGHKS and CDR2 is YYEKEE (reference sequence). This TCR was sampled from a woman aged 18 to 35 in good health. Sequenced sample: memory (CD45RO+) T cells sorted from blood. The chain joins TRBV5-5 to TRBJ1-2, with 11 bases fitting TRBD1. DNA of the CDR3: TGTGCCAGCAGCCCCGGGACAGGGGGGATAGATGGCTACACCTTC. Protein product: CASSPGTGGIDGYTF.